This T cell receptor beta chain originates from a study of Ad26.COV2.S vaccination and SARS-CoV-2 variants. Study-wide background: COV1001, an Ad26.COV2.S trial, supplied this vaccine-arm donor. Doses of Ad26.COV2.S were injected into muscle once or twice, 56 days apart. Study-wide findings and caveats: Vaccinees and placebo recipients showed similar non-spike TCR breadth. Total T cell responses were possibly underestimated by TCR breadth and depth analyses.

As to treatment: roughly 19 received Ad26.COV2.S at low or high dose, single or two shots; roughly 5 received placebo; per-sample allocation not given. Each sample was drawn 63 days after the first injection (of vaccine or placebo). Notes on this clone: Its matching antigen is unknown.

Only in-frame clones appear in the TCRdb table, and some are missing; sequencing was by immunoSEQ multiplex PCR. Among hundreds of thousands of clones listed, roughly 90% were seen once. CDR1 and CDR2 from the germline V gene are MNHEY and SVGAGI. V shed 7 bases and J shed 4 bases, with 14 bases lying between them. The CDR3 covers 13 residues. The origin of this receptor is a person between 18 and 59 years old who received the Ad26.COV2.S COVID-19 vaccine or a placebo. The sequencing used peripheral blood, collected in a trial of Ad26.COV2.S vaccine versus placebo. V gene TRBV6-5 combines with J gene TRBJ2-7; TRBD1 is a possible D gene (6 bases). The CDR3 loop is CASTQGYEYEQYF. The DNA of the CDR3 is TGTGCCAGCACCCAGGGGTATGAATACGAGCAGTACTTC.